These 5 T cell receptor beta chains share one sample of origin, sequenced in a study of type 1 and type 2 diabetes patients. The PCR template was genomic DNA. Multiplex PCR with 30 forward and 13 reverse primers amplified the TCR beta CDR3. TCRdb reprocessed the multiplex PCR reads with MiXCR, giving one entry per CDR3 protein. The sample records some 250,000 distinct CDR3 sequences, 45% to 60% being singletons. The sample was peripheral blood mononuclear cells (PBMCs). These receptor sequences come from a man between 18 and 29 years old with type 2 diabetes.

This chain joins TRBV19 and TRBJ2-1, with no clear D. The germline V gene encodes CDR1 LNHDA and CDR2 SQIVND (reference sequence). Trimming shortened V by 3 bases and J by 6 bases, and 6 bases separated the two germline ends. The CDR3 covers 12 residues. CDR3 sequence reads: CASSIFSNEQFF. In nucleotides, the CDR3 is TGTGCCAGTAGTATTTTCAGCAATGAGCAGTTCTTC.

Only a few counts were recorded for this clonotype. The rearrangement joins TRBV5-8 to TRBJ2-3; D possibly corresponds to TRBD2 (6 bases). CDR3 size: 14 residues. Germline values: CDR1 SGHTS, CDR2 YDEGEE. V lost 6 bases and J 2 bases, leaving 13 bases between the germline ends. CDR3 loop: CASTGGAYTDTQYF. The CDR3 DNA reads as TGTGCCAGCACGGGCGGGGCTTACACAGATACGCAGTATTTT.

The V and J genes are TRBV7-2 and TRBJ2-1, with 11 bases that match TRBD2. Per the germline V gene, CDR1 is SGHTA and CDR2 is FQGNSA. This CDR3 has 16 amino acids. Trimming removed 5 bases from V and 8 bases from J; junction bases left unmatched: 11. Written as DNA, the CDR3 is TGTGCCAGCAGCCCCGACCTTAGCGGGGGGGCGGATGAGCAGTTCTTC. Translation gives CASSPDLSGGADEQFF.

This chain joins TRBV7-9 and TRBJ2-3; TRBD1 matches at 7 bases. There are 16 residues in the CDR3. The germline CDR1 and CDR2 sequences are SEHNR and FQNEAQ (reference sequence). V shed 0 bases, J shed 2 bases, and the junction held 5 bases outside the gene matches. CDR3 nucleotide sequence: TGTGCCAGCAGCTTAGCGGGACAGCCCTACACAGATACGCAGTATTTT. This encodes CASSLAGQPYTDTQYF.

The chain couples TRBV2 to TRBJ2-5, with 11 nucleotides matching TRBD2. J gave up 5 bases and V 8 bases, and 7 bases lay outside the gene matches. Germline CDR1 reads SNHLY; CDR2 reads FYNNEI. The CDR3 loop spans 14 amino acids. The CDR3 DNA follows: TGTGCCAGCCAAACTAGCGGGGGCCGGGAGACCCAGTACTTC. It specifies CASQTSGGRETQYF.